These T cell receptor beta chains were read from a single sample in a study of early stage breast cancer tumors. Only in-frame clones appear in the TCRdb table, and some are missing; sequencing was by immunoSEQ multiplex PCR. Altogether approximately 5,600 clones are present, around 79% being singletons, with the ten largest covering 9.5% to 13%. Source material: normal breast tissue next to the tumor. These receptors were collected from a person aged 65-85 years with breast cancer. Both conserved end residues are part of each CDR3. A D gene is named only where the DNA matches it firmly. A clone size is listed for some rows: how often the clone was seen (once, few, many), or a class if it is expanded.

.	TRBV5-6	TRBJ1-1	.	CASSLGRRTEAFF	TGTGCCAGCAGCTTGGGAAGGAGGACTGAAGCTTTCTTT
TRBD2	TRBV25-1	TRBJ2-7	.	CASSAPGLASYEQYF	TGTGCCAGCAGTGCCCCGGGACTAGCGTCCTACGAGCAGTACTTC
TRBD2	TRBV5-1	TRBJ2-1	.	CASSPGTSGEYNEQFF	TGCGCCAGCAGCCCCGGGACTAGCGGGGAGTACAATGAGCAGTTCTTC
TRBD1	TRBV11-3	TRBJ2-1	.	CASSLGGQVAYNEQFF	TGTGCCAGCAGCTTAGGGGGACAGGTAGCCTACAATGAGCAGTTCTTC
.	TRBV27	TRBJ2-3	.	CASLPRQFSTDTQYF	TGTGCCAGCCTGCCCCGACAGTTTAGCACAGATACGCAGTATTTT
.	TRBV19	TRBJ2-3	.	CASTPPAGKVGTDTQYF	TGTGCCAGTACCCCCCCCGCGGGTAAGGTTGGGACAGATACGCAGTATTTT
.	TRBV19	TRBJ2-3	.	CASNPDSYTDTQYF	TGTGCCAGTAACCCGGACAGTTACACAGATACGCAGTATTTT
.	TRBV20-1	TRBJ2-7	.	CSASTSYEQYF	TGCAGTGCTAGTACAAGCTACGAGCAGTACTTC
.	TRBV19	TRBJ1-5	.	CASSTYRGSNQPQHF	TGTGCCAGTAGTACGTATAGGGGAAGCAATCAGCCCCAGCATTTT
TRBD2	TRBV6-6	TRBJ2-1	.	CASSYSRTSGVDEQFF	TGTGCCAGCAGTTACTCGCGGACTAGCGGAGTTGATGAGCAGTTCTTC
TRBD2	TRBV2	TRBJ2-1	.	CASTLWALAGTLNNEQFF	TGTGCCAGCACTCTTTGGGCCCTAGCGGGGACACTTAACAATGAGCAGTTCTTC
.	TRBV18	TRBJ2-3	once	CASSPPSGSTDTQYF	TGTGCCAGCTCACCACCGAGCGGTAGCACAGATACGCAGTATTTT
TRBD1	TRBV4-1	TRBJ2-2	.	CASKQGAGVTGELFF	TGCGCCAGCAAACAGGGGGCCGGGGTCACCGGGGAGCTGTTTTTT
.	TRBV21-1	TRBJ2-3	.	CASSTQLAGGPTDTQYF	TGTGCCAGCAGCACCCAACTAGCGGGAGGGCCCACAGATACGCAGTATTTT
.	TRBV9	TRBJ2-3	.	CASSVGVDPGDTQYF	TGTGCCAGCAGCGTAGGAGTCGACCCAGGTGATACGCAGTATTTT
.	TRBV5-1	TRBJ2-7	.	CASSLNIFDEQYF	TGCGCCAGCAGCTTGAACATCTTCGACGAGCAGTACTTC
.	TRBV9	TRBJ1-6	.	CASSSRGGGNSPLHF	TGTGCCAGCAGCTCTCGCGGGGGTGGAAATTCACCCCTCCACTTT
TRBD1	TRBV7-8	TRBJ1-2	.	CASTQGAFNYGYTF	TGTGCCAGCACCCAGGGGGCCTTTAACTATGGCTACACCTTC
.	TRBV7-2	TRBJ2-3	.	CASSLGPGGTDTQYF	TGTGCCAGCAGCTTAGGTCCGGGGGGCACAGATACGCAGTATTTT
.	TRBV27	TRBJ1-1	few	CASSQPTDGAEAFF	TGTGCCAGCAGTCAACCGACAGATGGGGCTGAAGCTTTCTTT
TRBD1	TRBV6-7	TRBJ1-3	once	CASSYGTGRGNTIYF	TGTGCCAGCAGTTACGGGACAGGGCGAGGAAACACCATATATTTT
.	TRBV6-6	TRBJ2-7	.	CASTRSPGTFYEQYF	TGTGCCAGCACCCGTTCGCCCGGGACTTTCTACGAGCAGTACTTC
TRBD1	TRBV30	TRBJ2-5	.	CAWSAGTAETQYF	TGTGCCTGGAGTGCGGGGACAGCAGAGACCCAGTACTTC
.	TRBV7-9	TRBJ2-1	few	CASSLNLREQFF	TGTGCCAGCAGCTTAAACTTGAGGGAGCAGTTCTTC